This TCR beta chain was obtained from a study of T cells after posttransplantation cyclophosphamide. Assay: immunoSEQ multiplex PCR; the TCRdb copy retains only in-frame clones and omits some. The sample carries about 32,000 clones, over 85% recorded once. Germline V lookup: CDR1 MNHNS, CDR2 SASEGT. V lost 3 bases and J lost 4; bases outside the gene matches: 11. The CDR3 is 18 amino acids. The sample consisted of PBMCs. V and J are TRBV6-1 and TRBJ2-3; 12 bases are a match to TRBD2. This receptor was taken from a woman between 40 and 50 years old with a blood cancer, CMV-positive, and with a related stem cell donor. The CDR3 here is CASSDRQLAGGVSDTQYF. As DNA, the CDR3 is TGTGCCAGCAGTGACCGGCAACTAGCGGGGGGTGTATCAGATACGCAGTATTTT.